The rows below give T cell receptor beta chains drawn from one sample of a study of blood T cell repertoires in COVID-19. The repertoire was sequenced with immunoSEQ multiplex PCR; TCRdb's copy has only in-frame clones and lacks some. Among some 50,000 clones listed, roughly four fifths were seen once. Sequencing was done on a sample of peripheral blood. These receptors originate from a man aged 40-50 years with acute or convalescent COVID-19. Both conserved end residues are part of each CDR3. D genes are given only for firm matches. Size tells how often a clone was seen (once, few, many) or the class of an expanded clone, and some rows leave it out.

j_gene: TRBJ2-3
d_gene: -
v_gene: TRBV12-3/TRBV12-4
abundance: -
CDR3nt: TGTGCCAGCGCGATGCGCACAGATACGCAGTATTTT
CDR3aa: CASAMRTDTQYF

j_gene: TRBJ2-3
d_gene: -
v_gene: TRBV28
abundance: -
CDR3nt: TGTGCCAGCAGTTTTCTTTCTGGCACAGATACGCAGTATTTT
CDR3aa: CASSFLSGTDTQYF

j_gene: TRBJ1-3
d_gene: -
v_gene: TRBV5-1
abundance: -
CDR3nt: TGCGCCAGCAGCTTGGGAACAAACTCTGGAAACACCATATATTTT
CDR3aa: CASSLGTNSGNTIYF

j_gene: TRBJ2-7
d_gene: TRBD1
v_gene: TRBV10-3
abundance: few
CDR3nt: TGTGCCATCAGTTCCAGGGGGCAGGACGAGCAGTACTTC
CDR3aa: CAISSRGQDEQYF

j_gene: TRBJ1-6
d_gene: TRBD1
v_gene: TRBV30
abundance: -
CDR3nt: TGTGCCTGGAGAACCCCGGGACAGGGTAATTCACCCCTCCACTTT
CDR3aa: CAWRTPGQGNSPLHF

j_gene: TRBJ2-4
d_gene: TRBD1
v_gene: TRBV27
abundance: -
CDR3nt: TGTGCCAGCAGGACAGGGGCGGGCGGAAACATTCAGTACTTC
CDR3aa: CASRTGAGGNIQYF

j_gene: TRBJ2-7
d_gene: TRBD1
v_gene: TRBV10-3
abundance: -
CDR3nt: TGTGCCATCAAGGGGACAGGGAAGGGCGAGCAGTACTTC
CDR3aa: CAIKGTGKGEQYF

j_gene: TRBJ1-1
d_gene: -
v_gene: TRBV7-2
abundance: once
CDR3nt: TGTGCCAGCAGCTTAGAGATGAGGCGCACTGAAGCTTTCTTT
CDR3aa: CASSLEMRRTEAFF

j_gene: TRBJ1-2
d_gene: -
v_gene: TRBV5-1
abundance: -
CDR3nt: TGCGCCAGCAGCTTGGATGGACTTACCTATGGCTACACCTTC
CDR3aa: CASSLDGLTYGYTF

j_gene: TRBJ2-7
d_gene: -
v_gene: TRBV5-4
abundance: -
CDR3nt: TGTGCCTCCAACAGGGCAGGTGGGGAGCAGTACTTC
CDR3aa: CASNRAGGEQYF

j_gene: TRBJ1-3
d_gene: TRBD1
v_gene: TRBV30
abundance: -
CDR3nt: TGTGCCTGGAGCCTCGGGACAGCTAAAAACACCATATATTTT
CDR3aa: CAWSLGTAKNTIYF

j_gene: TRBJ1-4
d_gene: -
v_gene: TRBV5-4
abundance: -
CDR3nt: TGTGCCAGCAGCGCCACAGGGAATAATGAAAAACTGTTTTTT
CDR3aa: CASSATGNNEKLFF

j_gene: TRBJ1-5
d_gene: -
v_gene: TRBV3-1/TRBV3-2
abundance: -
CDR3nt: TGTGCCAGCAGCCAAGGGTCAGGCCATCAGCCCCAGCATTTT
CDR3aa: CASSQGSGHQPQHF

j_gene: TRBJ1-6
d_gene: TRBD1
v_gene: TRBV7-9
abundance: once
CDR3nt: TGTGCCACTAGAGACAGGGGGAAGAATTCACCCCTCCACTTT
CDR3aa: CATRDRGKNSPLHF

j_gene: TRBJ2-4
d_gene: -
v_gene: TRBV3-1/TRBV3-2
abundance: once
CDR3nt: TGTGCCAGCAGCCAAGTAGACATTCAGTACTTC
CDR3aa: CASSQVDIQYF

j_gene: TRBJ1-1
d_gene: TRBD1
v_gene: TRBV19
abundance: once
CDR3nt: TGTGCCAGTAGTACATCCGGGACAGGGGCGGGGATCACTGAAGCTTTCTTT
CDR3aa: CASSTSGTGAGITEAFF

j_gene: TRBJ1-1
d_gene: TRBD1
v_gene: TRBV10-2
abundance: -
CDR3nt: TGCGCCAGCAGTTCAGGGGGATACGAGAACACTGAAGCTTTCTTT
CDR3aa: CASSSGGYENTEAFF

j_gene: TRBJ1-1
d_gene: -
v_gene: TRBV6-5
abundance: -
CDR3nt: TGTGCCAGCAGTTATGTCAGTACCACTGAAGCTTTCTTT
CDR3aa: CASSYVSTTEAFF

j_gene: TRBJ2-4
d_gene: -
v_gene: TRBV27
abundance: -
CDR3nt: TGTGCCAGCAGTTTAGGCAGGGGCAGAGCCAAAAACATTCAGTACTTC
CDR3aa: CASSLGRGRAKNIQYF

j_gene: TRBJ1-1
d_gene: -
v_gene: TRBV29-1
abundance: once
CDR3nt: TGCAGCGTTGCCGCAGGGGAGACTGAAGCTTTCTTT
CDR3aa: CSVAAGETEAFF

j_gene: TRBJ2-3
d_gene: -
v_gene: TRBV9
abundance: -
CDR3nt: TGTGCCAGCAGCTCTGACTTTTATACGCAGTATTTT
CDR3aa: CASSSDFYTQYF

j_gene: TRBJ1-2
d_gene: TRBD1
v_gene: TRBV19
abundance: -
CDR3nt: TGTGCCAGTAGTGCTTCGGGACAGGGAACCTATGGCTACACCTTC
CDR3aa: CASSASGQGTYGYTF

j_gene: TRBJ1-2
d_gene: TRBD1
v_gene: TRBV3-1/TRBV3-2
abundance: -
CDR3nt: TGTGCCAGCAGCCAAGGGGACAGGGGGCTCTACACCTTC
CDR3aa: CASSQGDRGLYTF

j_gene: TRBJ1-1
d_gene: -
v_gene: TRBV9
abundance: -
CDR3nt: TGTGCCAGCAGCGTAACCCCAGAGGGTGAAGCTTTCTTT
CDR3aa: CASSVTPEGEAFF

j_gene: TRBJ1-4
d_gene: -
v_gene: TRBV2
abundance: -
CDR3nt: TGTGCCAGCAGACCCGACAGAGCAACTAATGAAAAACTGTTTTTT
CDR3aa: CASRPDRATNEKLFF

j_gene: TRBJ2-2
d_gene: -
v_gene: TRBV30
abundance: -
CDR3nt: TGTGCCTGCACACCCTGGGGGGGCTACACCGGGGAGCTGTTTTTT
CDR3aa: CACTPWGGYTGELFF

j_gene: TRBJ1-2
d_gene: -
v_gene: TRBV5-8
abundance: few
CDR3nt: TGTGCCAGCAGCTTGCTGGGCAATGGCTACACCTTC
CDR3aa: CASSLLGNGYTF

j_gene: TRBJ1-6
d_gene: TRBD1
v_gene: TRBV4-3
abundance: -
CDR3nt: TGCGCCAGCAGCCAAGGAAGGGACAGTTCACCCCTCCACTTT
CDR3aa: CASSQGRDSSPLHF

j_gene: TRBJ2-3
d_gene: -
v_gene: TRBV28
abundance: -
CDR3nt: TGTGCCAGCAGATCGGTTAGCACAGATACGCAGTATTTT
CDR3aa: CASRSVSTDTQYF

j_gene: TRBJ1-2
d_gene: -
v_gene: TRBV18
abundance: -
CDR3nt: TGTGCCAGCTCAGAAGGAAGCAGGGTCTTACGCTATGGCTACACCTTC
CDR3aa: CASSEGSRVLRYGYTF

j_gene: TRBJ1-4
d_gene: TRBD1
v_gene: TRBV7-8
abundance: -
CDR3nt: TGTGCCAGCAGCCTAGGACAGGGTACGGTAGAAAAACTGTTTTTT
CDR3aa: CASSLGQGTVEKLFF

j_gene: TRBJ2-2
d_gene: -
v_gene: TRBV11-2
abundance: -
CDR3nt: TGTGCCAGCAGCTTCGACACAGGGTTTACCGGGGAGCTGTTTTTT
CDR3aa: CASSFDTGFTGELFF

j_gene: TRBJ2-1
d_gene: TRBD2
v_gene: TRBV9
abundance: -
CDR3nt: TGTGCCAGCAGCCCGACCGCCGGGACTAGCGGATCCTACAATGAGCAGTTCTTC
CDR3aa: CASSPTAGTSGSYNEQFF

j_gene: TRBJ2-5
d_gene: TRBD2
v_gene: TRBV19
abundance: few
CDR3nt: TGTGCCAGTACCACTAGCGGGGCCGGGGGGACCCAGTACTTC
CDR3aa: CASTTSGAGGTQYF

j_gene: TRBJ2-3
d_gene: -
v_gene: TRBV5-4
abundance: -
CDR3nt: TGTGCCAGCAGCTTGGGGCGACGCGGGGCCACAGATACGCAGTATTTT
CDR3aa: CASSLGRRGATDTQYF

j_gene: TRBJ1-5
d_gene: -
v_gene: TRBV12-5
abundance: -
CDR3nt: TGTGCTAGTGGCTTGACAGACAATCAGCCCCAGCATTTT
CDR3aa: CASGLTDNQPQHF

j_gene: TRBJ2-7
d_gene: TRBD1
v_gene: TRBV24-1
abundance: -
CDR3nt: TGTGCCACCAGTCGGCAGGGGACAGACGAGCAGTACTTC
CDR3aa: CATSRQGTDEQYF

j_gene: TRBJ1-1
d_gene: -
v_gene: TRBV5-8
abundance: -
CDR3nt: TGTGCCAGCAGCTTACAGCAGAACACTGAAGCTTTCTTT
CDR3aa: CASSLQQNTEAFF

j_gene: TRBJ1-1
d_gene: -
v_gene: TRBV19
abundance: -
CDR3nt: TGTGCCAGTAGTATAGATCAGACAGCTGACACTGAAGCTTTCTTT
CDR3aa: CASSIDQTADTEAFF

j_gene: TRBJ2-7
d_gene: -
v_gene: TRBV7-6
abundance: -
CDR3nt: TGTGCCACCTCCTTGGACAGGGAGGGCGAGCAGTACTTC
CDR3aa: CATSLDREGEQYF

j_gene: TRBJ2-7
d_gene: -
v_gene: TRBV29-1
abundance: -
CDR3nt: TGCAGCGTCGGGTTACACTTTGACGAGCAGTACTTC
CDR3aa: CSVGLHFDEQYF

j_gene: TRBJ2-5
d_gene: -
v_gene: TRBV28
abundance: -
CDR3nt: TGTGCCAGCAGTTTACCGGGTACAGAGACCCAGTACTTC
CDR3aa: CASSLPGTETQYF

j_gene: TRBJ1-2
d_gene: TRBD1
v_gene: TRBV7-9
abundance: few
CDR3nt: TGTGCCAGCAGCACCCGATACCCGGGACAGGGGCAAAGATATGGCTACACCTTC
CDR3aa: CASSTRYPGQGQRYGYTF

j_gene: TRBJ1-2
d_gene: -
v_gene: TRBV6-5
abundance: -
CDR3nt: TGTGCCAGCAACTCCCAATATGGCTACACCTTC
CDR3aa: CASNSQYGYTF

j_gene: TRBJ1-6
d_gene: TRBD1
v_gene: TRBV10-3
abundance: -
CDR3nt: TGTGCCATCAGGGTTGGACAGGCGAATAATTCACCCCTCCACTTT
CDR3aa: CAIRVGQANNSPLHF

j_gene: TRBJ1-5
d_gene: TRBD1
v_gene: TRBV7-8
abundance: -
CDR3nt: TGTGCCAGCACCCCACTGGGACAGTTAAGAAATCAGCCCCAGCATTTT
CDR3aa: CASTPLGQLRNQPQHF

j_gene: TRBJ1-1
d_gene: -
v_gene: TRBV29-1
abundance: once
CDR3nt: TGCAGCGTTGACGCGGGTAAGGGCGCTGAAGCTTTCTTT
CDR3aa: CSVDAGKGAEAFF

j_gene: TRBJ1-5
d_gene: -
v_gene: TRBV28
abundance: -
CDR3nt: TGTGCCAGCAGTTTAAGCAAAAGCGTGGCAGGGTATGATCAGCCCCAGCATTTT
CDR3aa: CASSLSKSVAGYDQPQHF

j_gene: TRBJ1-2
d_gene: TRBD1
v_gene: TRBV7-2
abundance: -
CDR3nt: TGTGCCAGCAGCTTCTTAGACAGGGTCCACTATGGCTACACCTTC
CDR3aa: CASSFLDRVHYGYTF

j_gene: TRBJ2-7
d_gene: TRBD1
v_gene: TRBV12-3/TRBV12-4
abundance: -
CDR3nt: TGTGCCAGCAGTTGGGACAGGGACGACGAGCAGTACTTC
CDR3aa: CASSWDRDDEQYF

j_gene: TRBJ1-2
d_gene: -
v_gene: TRBV12-3/TRBV12-4
abundance: -
CDR3nt: TGTGCCAGCAAGCGCAGGACAGACTATGGCTACACCTTC
CDR3aa: CASKRRTDYGYTF

j_gene: TRBJ1-1
d_gene: TRBD1
v_gene: TRBV2
abundance: -
CDR3nt: TGTGCCAGCAGTGGTGGGACGGACAGGGGAGGATCAGCTTTCTTT
CDR3aa: CASSGGTDRGGSAFF

j_gene: TRBJ1-2
d_gene: -
v_gene: TRBV11-2
abundance: -
CDR3nt: TGTGCCAGCAGCTTAGGAGCGGCTAACTATGGCTACACCTTC
CDR3aa: CASSLGAANYGYTF

j_gene: TRBJ2-7
d_gene: -
v_gene: TRBV3-1/TRBV3-2
abundance: -
CDR3nt: TGTGCCAGCAGCCAGACAGGAAACTACGAGCAGTACTTC
CDR3aa: CASSQTGNYEQYF